A single TCR beta chain is shown here with its context. Only in-frame clones appear in the TCRdb table, and some are missing; sequencing was by immunoSEQ multiplex PCR. The sample holds about 250,000 clones; roughly 85% are singletons and the top ten take approximately 5.1%. The data were obtained in a study of blood T cell repertoires in COVID-19. As for the study in general: Sites across the United States, Italy and Spain contributed samples from acute and convalescent COVID-19.

The V segment lost 1 base and the J segment 3 bases; nucleotides outside the gene matches: 8. The CDR3 contains 18 residues. The germline V gene encodes CDR1 SGHVS and CDR2 FQNEAQ. Sequenced material: peripheral blood. The receptor was derived from a man aged 50-60 years with active or convalescent COVID-19. The chain carries TRBV7-8 and TRBJ2-7; 14 bases align to TRBD2. The CDR3 region has the DNA TGTGCCAGCAGCTTAGGGAGACTAGCGGGAGGGCCGAGCTACGAGCAGTACTTC. Translated, it gives CASSLGRLAGGPSYEQYF.